One sample yielded the 22 T cell receptor beta chains listed below, sequenced in a study of cytomegalovirus exposure and HLA in healthy donors. Researchers ran the PCR with 60 Vbeta and 13 Jbeta primers. Libraries were prepared by immunoSEQ multiplex PCR; TCRdb keeps only in-frame clonotypes and omits some of them. The sample lists 130,000 to 150,000 clones, around 73% occurring once. Sequencing was performed on PBMCs. The source of these receptors is a woman between 18 and 29 years old in good health and CMV-seronegative.

The rearrangement links TRBV4-1 to TRBJ1-2; 10 nucleotides align to TRBD1. This CDR3 spans 17 amino acids. Germline V gives CDR1 MGHRA, CDR2 YSYEKL. Trimming took 3 bases from V and 7 from J; bases not matched to a gene: 14. CDR3 protein: CASSHPGTGDGNGGYTF. For the CDR3, the DNA is TGCGCCAGCAGCCACCCAGGGACAGGGGATGGTAATGGTGGCTACACCTTC.

This clone was detected only a few times. This chain's CDR3 is CASSTKSSGGGNEQFF. The CDR3, as DNA: TGTGCCAGCAGCACGAAATCGAGCGGGGGGGGAAATGAGCAGTTCTTC. V is TRBV7-3 and J is TRBJ2-1, with 10 bases matching TRBD2. Germline CDR1 SGHTA, CDR2 FQGTGA. J lost 7 bases, V lost 5 bases, and 11 bases had no gene match. CDR3 length: 16 residues.

This clone was seen more than once but under ten times. The chain joins TRBV5-4 to TRBJ2-5; TRBD2 matches 12 bases. Trimming took 1 base from V and 2 from J; bases not matched to a gene: 9. The CDR3 runs 18 residues. Germline V gene lookup returns CDR1 SGHNT and CDR2 YYREEE (reference sequence). The CDR3 nucleotides are TGTGCCAGCAGCTTGCCAACTAGCGGGAGGAGGGTACAAGAGACCCAGTACTTC. Protein product: CASSLPTSGRRVQETQYF.

The rearrangement uses TRBV7-2 and TRBJ2-7; 9 nucleotides agree with TRBD2. This CDR3 is 15 amino acids long. Germline values: CDR1 SGHTA, CDR2 FQGNSA. V gave up 3 bases and J gave up 3 bases; unmatched junction bases: 6. The CDR3 spells CASSFDSGSRYEQYV. The CDR3 coding sequence is TGTGCCAGCAGCTTCGATAGCGGGAGCCGCTACGAGCAGTACGTC.

The count of this clone is one. This chain connects TRBV19 to TRBJ1-1; 10 bases fit TRBD1. V lost 3 bases, J lost 5 bases, and 6 bases stayed unmatched. Germline CDR1 reads LNHDA; CDR2 reads SQIVND (reference sequence). This CDR3 region has 15 residues. CDR3 sequence reads: CASSMDRGSRTEAFF. In DNA form, the CDR3 reads TGTGCCAGTAGTATGGACAGGGGGTCTAGGACTGAAGCTTTCTTT.

The J gene is TRBJ2-5, the V gene TRBV4-1; the D gene is possibly TRBD1 (6 bases). Trimming pared 3 bases from V and 2 bases from J, leaving 10 bases between. This CDR3 has 14 residues. Germline-derived CDR1 and CDR2 are MGHRA and YSYEKL. The CDR3 region has the DNA TGCGCCAGCAGCCAGAGAACAGGGCAAGAGACCCAGTACTTC. Protein product: CASSQRTGQETQYF.

The CDR3 loop reads CASRSGVTNEKLFF. For the CDR3, the DNA is TGCGCCAGCAGGTCAGGGGTGACTAATGAAAAACTGTTTTTT. The rearrangement links TRBV5-1 to TRBJ1-4, with D tentatively TRBD1 (6 bases). CDR1 and CDR2 (germline): SGHRS, YFSETQ. V was trimmed by 5 bases and J by 2 bases, leaving 10 bases between them. The CDR3 is 14 residues long.

This chain uses TRBV18 with TRBJ1-5; 8 bases are shared with TRBD1. Germline trimming cut 6 bases from V and 7 bases from J; bases unmatched to any gene: 8. Germline CDR1 reads KGHSH; CDR2 reads LQKENI. CDR3 length equals 14 residues. As DNA, the CDR3 is TGTGCCAGCTCTCGGGAACAGGGGGAACAGCCCCAGCATTTT. Its translation is CASSREQGEQPQHF.

The CDR3, as DNA: TGTGCCAGCAGCTTTCAACGGGGGGAACCAGAGACCCAGTACTTC. As protein: CASSFQRGEPETQYF. The rearrangement links TRBV7-2 to TRBJ2-5; TRBD2 agrees at 7 bases. V was clipped by 3 bases and J by 4 bases; unmatched bases: 8. Germline V gene data show CDR1 as SGHTA and CDR2 as FQGNSA. This CDR3 has 15 residues.

This chain connects TRBV9 to TRBJ2-3, with 7 nucleotides matching TRBD2. In germline, CDR1 is SGDLS, CDR2 YYNGEE. This CDR3 contains 16 residues. The V segment lost 4 bases and the J segment 5 bases; nucleotides outside the gene matches: 13. The CDR3 reads CASSPTLAGEGDTQYF. CDR3 nucleotide sequence: TGTGCCAGCAGCCCGACATTGGCGGGGGAGGGAGATACGCAGTATTTT.

The V gene is TRBV11-2, the J gene TRBJ2-1; perhaps TRBD2 as D (5 bases). CDR3 length equals 15 residues. Germline CDR1 is SGHAT and CDR2 is FQNNGV. V was clipped by 5 bases and J by 10 bases, with 21 bases between them. The CDR3 sequence: CASSKTTAGRSEQFF. The DNA of the CDR3 is TGTGCCAGCAGCAAAACGACGGCGGGCCGATCGGAGCAGTTCTTC.

The V and J genes are TRBV6-5 and TRBJ1-2; D is perhaps TRBD1 (6 bases). The CDR3 spans 12 residues. V dropped 8 bases and J dropped 7 bases, with 14 bases sitting between them. Looked up from germline, CDR1 is MNHEY and CDR2 is SVGAGI. The CDR3 region is CASGKQGSGYTF. CDR3 coding DNA: TGTGCCAGCGGAAAACAGGGTAGTGGCTACACCTTC.

Remarks on this clone: Other DNA variants within this sample encode the same CDR3. This sequence joins TRBV7-2 and TRBJ2-3; no definite D call. Trimming left V 3 bases short and J 6 bases short, with 7 bases between. The length of the CDR3 is 12 residues. CDR1 is SGHTA, CDR2 FQGNSA, per germline. CDR3: CASSLIADTQYF. CDR3 nucleotides: TGTGCCAGCAGCTTGATAGCTGATACGCAGTATTTT.

J is TRBJ2-3 and V is TRBV5-1; no clear D gene. CDR1 is SGHRS and CDR2 is YFSETQ in the germline V gene. The CDR3 has 18 amino acids. Trimming pared 0 bases from V and 0 bases from J, leaving 17 bases between. CDR3 in DNA: TGCGCCAGCAGCTTGGCCCTAGGCCCTACCTCTAGCACAGATACGCAGTATTTT. Translation gives CASSLALGPTSSTDTQYF. The entire variable domain, with the rest obtained from reference TRBV5-1 and TRBJ2-3, is as follows: KAGVTQTPRYLIKTRGQQVTLSCSPISGHRSVSWYQQTPGQGLQFLFEYFSETQRNKGNFPGRFSGRQFSNSRSEMNVSTLELGDSALYLCASSLALGPTSSTDTQYFGPGTRLTVL.

The chain links TRBV7-2 to TRBJ2-2, with 9 bases aligning to TRBD1. This CDR3 comprises 16 residues. CDR1 SGHTA and CDR2 FQGNSA come from the germline V gene. After removal of 2 bases from V and 3 bases from J, the junction contained 4 bases not matched to a gene. CDR3 nucleotide sequence: TGTGCCAGCAGCTTAAGGACAGGGGTAGACACCGGGGAGCTGTTTTTT. As protein: CASSLRTGVDTGELFF. The whole variable domain, remainder taken from reference TRBV7-2 and TRBJ2-2, is GAGVSQSPSNKVTEKGKDVELRCDPISGHTALYWYRQSLGQGLEFLIYFQGNSAPDKSGLPSDRFSAERTGGSVSTLTIQRTQQEDSAVYLCASSLRTGVDTGELFFGEGSRLTVL.

The V and J genes are TRBV27 and TRBJ1-1; 10 bases fit TRBD1. The CDR3 contains 17 residues. V was pared by 6 bases and J by 0 bases, with 10 bases of the junction left unmatched. Germline V lookup: CDR1 MNHEY, CDR2 SMNVEV (reference sequence). CDR3 sequence (DNA): TGTGCCAGCAGGATGCGAGGGACAGGGGTCATGAACACTGAAGCTTTCTTT. This translates into CASRMRGTGVMNTEAFF.

The gene calls are TRBV4-1 and TRBJ2-7, with TRBD1 matching 9 bases. Trimming took 4 bases from V and 6 from J; bases not matched to a gene: 13. CDR3 length equals 16 residues. Germline CDR1 MGHRA, CDR2 YSYEKL. The CDR3 DNA reads TGCGCCAGCAGCCCCGAGGGACAGGGCAGCGTAGGCGAGCAGTACTTC. This codes for CASSPEGQGSVGEQYF.

The V gene is TRBV7-6, the J gene TRBJ2-2; tentatively, D is TRBD1 (6 bases). Trimming removed 5 bases at V and 2 bases at J, with 12 bases between. Looked up from germline, CDR1 is SGHVS and CDR2 is FNYEAQ. The CDR3 totals 15 residues. The CDR3 sequence: CASSRTEANTGELFF. CDR3 bases: TGTGCCAGCAGCAGGACAGAAGCCAACACCGGGGAGCTGTTTTTT. Supplemented by reference TRBV7-6 and TRBJ2-2, the full variable domain reads GAGVSQSPRYKVTKRGQDVALRCDPISGHVSLYWYRQALGQGPEFLTYFNYEAQQDKSGLPNDRFSAERPEGSISTLTIQRTEQRDSAMYRCASSRTEANTGELFFGEGSRLTVL.

This clone occurred a few times. This chain uses TRBV29-1 with TRBJ2-2; 13 nucleotides agree with TRBD2. CDR1 is SQVTM, CDR2 ANQGSEA, per germline. The CDR3 contains 17 residues. The V segment lost 4 bases and the J segment 1 base; nucleotides outside the gene matches: 6. The CDR3 DNA sequence: TGCAGCGTTGGCGGACTAGCGGGAGCTTTGAACACCGGGGAGCTGTTTTTT. Translation gives CSVGGLAGALNTGELFF.

This clone occurred a few times. The V call is TRBV18, the J call TRBJ2-1; D is undetermined. This CDR3 has 15 amino acids. Trimming stripped 3 bases from V and 4 bases from J, with 13 bases between. Germline V gives CDR1 KGHSH, CDR2 LQKENI. CDR3 coding DNA: TGTGCCAGCTCACCCTCAAGAGTCAGGTACAATGAGCAGTTCTTC. As protein: CASSPSRVRYNEQFF.

This chain links TRBV23-1 with TRBJ1-3, with 9 bases fitting TRBD1. TRBV23-1 is an ORF; its function is uncertain. Trimming at V came to 0 bases and at J to 0 bases, leaving 12 bases not matched to a gene. This CDR3 has 20 residues. The CDR3 nucleotides read TGCGCCAGCAGTCAATCGGGGACAGGGACCCTTACTTTCTCTGGAAACACCATATATTTT. This gives the protein CASSQSGTGTLTFSGNTIYF.

V is TRBV11-2 and J is TRBJ2-7; D ambiguous. The germline V gene has CDR1 SGHAT and CDR2 FQNNGV. This CDR3 is 14 amino acids long. V was shortened by 1 base and J by 3 bases, with 10 bases between the two germline ends. The CDR3 DNA reads as TGTGCCAGCAGCTTAGGTTTTAGCAGCTACGAGCAGTACTTC. It specifies CASSLGFSSYEQYF.